The 4 T cell receptor beta chains listed next were all sequenced from one sample in a study of radiotherapy plus CTLA-4 blockade in lung cancer (dated by TCRdb to the late 2010s). Library preparation employed the immunoSEQ multiplex PCR assay. This immuneACCESS table, as held by TCRdb, lists in-frame sequences with V and J called but not all clones. Of the missing ones, under half trace to an unresolved V gene in checked studies; the others have no known cause. For this sample there are roughly 110,000 clones; more than 75% appear just once. Under 2.5% of the sample goes to the ten largest clones. The material was peripheral blood, obtained from a patient treated with radiotherapy plus ipilimumab. Receptor source: a human donor with non-small cell lung cancer that progressed on radiotherapy plus ipilimumab. Some clones in this sample may be carry-over from other donors' samples.

The chain recombines TRBV7-2 with TRBJ1-1; D is possibly TRBD1 (6 bases). V lost 3 bases and J lost 4, with 9 bases in between. The CDR3 contains 13 residues. Germline-derived CDR1 and CDR2 are SGHTA and FQGNSA. This CDR3 reads CASSFGQSTEAFF. The CDR3 coding sequence is TGTGCCAGCAGCTTTGGACAGAGCACTGAAGCTTTCTTT.

V is TRBV7-2 and J is TRBJ2-1; no reliable D call. This CDR3 comprises 13 residues. Trimming removed 0 bases from V and 8 bases from J, with 8 bases in between. Germline V gene data show CDR1 as SGHTA and CDR2 as FQGNSA. In DNA, the CDR3 is TGTGCCAGCAGCTTAGCGGGGTGGGATGAGCAGTTCTTC. It encodes CASSLAGWDEQFF.

This clone was seen a few times. The gene calls are TRBV19 and TRBJ2-2; D uncertain. This CDR3 spans 13 amino acids. V lost 1 base to trimming and J lost 8 bases, with 8 bases between them. Germline CDR1 and CDR2: LNHDA and SQIVND (reference sequence). The CDR3 loop reads CASSIGSRGELFF. In DNA form, the CDR3 reads TGTGCCAGTAGTATAGGTTCGAGGGGGGAGCTGTTTTTT.

The chain uses TRBV9 and TRBJ2-3; tentative D call: TRBD2 (5 bases). The V end lost 0 bases, the J end lost 1 base, and 9 bases lay between the germline ends. Looked up from germline, CDR1 is SGDLS and CDR2 is YYNGEE. There are 15 residues in the CDR3. The CDR3 loop is CASSVDLSGTDTQYF. In DNA, the CDR3 is TGTGCCAGCAGCGTAGACCTTAGCGGCACAGATACGCAGTATTTT.